The rows below give T cell receptor beta chains drawn from one sample of a study of OX40 agonist ivuxolimab in advanced cancers. The protocol was immunoSEQ multiplex PCR, while the TCRdb copy is restricted to in-frame clones and leaves out a portion. This repertoire shows tens of thousands of clones, roughly 88% found once; its top ten account for 2% to 3%. Material: CD4+ or CD8+ T cells sorted from blood, obtained in a trial of the OX40 agonist ivuxolimab. These receptors were collected from an adult with an advanced solid tumor such as melanoma, head and neck, liver or kidney cancer. The CDR3 runs from the conserved cysteine through the conserved F or W.

j_call v_call cdr3_aa
TRBJ1-1 TRBV11-1 CASSLVRGTEAFF
TRBJ1-4 TRBV7-8 CASSLARVAVNEKLFF
TRBJ1-3 TRBV28 CAITGGPGNTIYF
TRBJ1-1 TRBV4-2 CASSQGGTYKLWNTEAFF
TRBJ2-3 TRBV6-5 CASTRRGWTDTQYF
TRBJ2-1 TRBV7-2 CASSRPGLSNEQFF
TRBJ2-7 TRBV14 CASSRQGGKTYEQYF
TRBJ1-1 TRBV7-9 CASSLAGAAEAFF
TRBJ1-5 TRBV14 CARVNQPQHF
TRBJ2-5 TRBV5-1 CASSQTGGGETQYF
TRBJ1-3 TRBV2 CASRGWGFENGNTIYF
TRBJ2-5 TRBV5-4 CASSPKDRETQYF
TRBJ2-2 TRBV11-3 CASSLGQGNSGELFF
TRBJ1-3 TRBV18 CASSPGSSGNTIYF
TRBJ2-7 TRBV2 CASSRSYEQYF
TRBJ2-7 TRBV7-3 CASSYSDGYEQYF
TRBJ2-3 TRBV9 CASSSRIAGGRDTQYF
TRBJ2-1 TRBV21-1 CASSNRKGLANYNEQFF